The 3 T cell receptor beta chains below come from one sample, sequenced in a study of graft-versus-host responses after intestinal transplantation. The assay was immunoSEQ multiplex PCR, and TCRdb's table has in-frame clones only and misses some. The table includes roughly 1,500 clones, under 95% detected once. The material was PBMCs, obtained 8 days after intestinal transplant. All receptors derive from a human patient who received an intestinal transplant, so some T cells may come from the graft donor.

The chain joins TRBV4-1 to TRBJ1-3; D might be TRBD1 (5 bases). V shed 3 bases and J shed 3 bases, with 18 bases lying between them. The CDR3 consists of 17 residues. Germline values: CDR1 MGHRA, CDR2 YSYEKL. The CDR3 DNA reads as TGCGCCAGCAGCCATCCTCCCAGCGGACAATTTGGAAACACCATATATTTT. Its protein is CASSHPPSGQFGNTIYF.

V gene TRBV6-1 combines with J gene TRBJ2-2; 8 bases are shared with TRBD1. Germline lookup yields CDR1 MNHNS and CDR2 SASEGT. With V trimmed by 4 bases and J by 7 bases, 5 bases remained unmatched. The CDR3 loop spans 14 amino acids. The CDR3 reads CASSGRQGCGELFF. DNA for the CDR3: TGTGCCAGCAGTGGACGACAGGGGTGCGGGGAGCTGTTTTTT.

This clone appeared once. The genes are TRBV28 and TRBJ1-1, with no clear D. The germline V gene encodes CDR1 MDHEN and CDR2 SYDVKM. The germline V and J ends were trimmed by 2 bases and 4 bases, with 8 bases remaining between them. This CDR3 has 13 amino acids. DNA of the CDR3: TGTGCCAGCAGTTTAGTGGCAGTCACTGAAGCTTTCTTT. Its translation: CASSLVAVTEAFF.